This passage covers 2 T cell receptor beta chains from one sample sequenced in a study of beta chain features in type 1 diabetes. Study-wide points: Moderately but significantly shorter TCRB CDR3s were found in Type 1 diabetes patients in all four CD4+ subsets.

These receptors have no identified antigens. As every portion of the isolated RNA was reverse transcribed, the sequencing read expressed TCRB transcripts. Generated by immunoSEQ multiplex PCR, the TCRdb table keeps only in-frame clones and is missing some. The sample has a few hundred thousand clones, 9.6% seen once; the top ten hold about 0.6%. The material sequenced was central memory CD4+ T cells from blood. The receptors were gathered from a man younger than 45 with type 1 diabetes.

CDR3 sequence reads: CASSKDRGQGCQETQYF. CDR3 in DNA: TGTGCCAGCAGCAAAGATCGCGGACAGGGGTGCCAAGAGACCCAGTACTTC. The gene calls are TRBV21-1 and TRBJ2-5; TRBD1, as called in the table, went unchecked against the DNA. TRBV21-1 is given as a pseudogene. The CDR3 length is 17 residues.

This chain joins TRBV7-3 and TRBJ2-5, with a tentative D call TRBD2 (6 bases). The CDR3 is made up of 15 amino acids. The germline gives CDR1 SGHTA, CDR2 FQGTGA. V was trimmed by 2 bases and J by 4 bases, leaving 14 bases between them. For the CDR3, the DNA is TGTGCCAGCAGCTTAGACGGGAGAAGGGCAGAGACCCAGTACTTC. Protein sequence: CASSLDGRRAETQYF.